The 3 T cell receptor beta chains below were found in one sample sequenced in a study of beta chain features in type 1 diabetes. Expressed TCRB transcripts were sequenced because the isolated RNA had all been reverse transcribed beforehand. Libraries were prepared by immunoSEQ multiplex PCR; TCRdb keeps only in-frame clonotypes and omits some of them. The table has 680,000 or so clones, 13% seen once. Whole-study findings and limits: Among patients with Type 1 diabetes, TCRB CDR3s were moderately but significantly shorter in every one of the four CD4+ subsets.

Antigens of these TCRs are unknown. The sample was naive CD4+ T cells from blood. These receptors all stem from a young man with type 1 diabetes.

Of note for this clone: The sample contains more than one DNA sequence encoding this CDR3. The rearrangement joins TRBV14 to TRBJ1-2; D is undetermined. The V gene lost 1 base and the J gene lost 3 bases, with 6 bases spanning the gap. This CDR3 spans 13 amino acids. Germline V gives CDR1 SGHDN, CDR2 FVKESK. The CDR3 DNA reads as TGTGCCAGCAGCCAAGGAGGGTACTATGGCTACACCTTC. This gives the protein CASSQGGYYGYTF.

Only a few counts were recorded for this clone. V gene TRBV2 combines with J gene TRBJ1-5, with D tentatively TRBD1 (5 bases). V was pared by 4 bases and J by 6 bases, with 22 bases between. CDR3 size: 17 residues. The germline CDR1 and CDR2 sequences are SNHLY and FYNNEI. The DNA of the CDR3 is TGTGCCAGCAGTGGAGGCGAGGCAGGGCTCGGTACTCAGCCCCAGCATTTT. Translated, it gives CASSGGEAGLGTQPQHF. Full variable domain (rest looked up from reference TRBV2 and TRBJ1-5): EPEVTQTPSHQVTQMGQEVILRCVPISNHLYFYWYRQILGQKVEFLVSFYNNEISEKSEIFDDQFSVERPDGSNFTLKIRSTKLEDSAMYFCASSGGEAGLGTQPQHFGDGTRLSIL.

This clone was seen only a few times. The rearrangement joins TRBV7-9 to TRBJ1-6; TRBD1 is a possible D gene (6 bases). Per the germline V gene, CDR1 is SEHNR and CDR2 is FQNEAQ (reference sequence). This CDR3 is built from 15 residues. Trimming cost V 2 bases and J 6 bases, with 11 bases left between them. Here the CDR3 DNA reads TGTGCCAGCAGCTTACGTGGGGACACTAATTCACCCCTCCACTTT. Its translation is CASSLRGDTNSPLHF.